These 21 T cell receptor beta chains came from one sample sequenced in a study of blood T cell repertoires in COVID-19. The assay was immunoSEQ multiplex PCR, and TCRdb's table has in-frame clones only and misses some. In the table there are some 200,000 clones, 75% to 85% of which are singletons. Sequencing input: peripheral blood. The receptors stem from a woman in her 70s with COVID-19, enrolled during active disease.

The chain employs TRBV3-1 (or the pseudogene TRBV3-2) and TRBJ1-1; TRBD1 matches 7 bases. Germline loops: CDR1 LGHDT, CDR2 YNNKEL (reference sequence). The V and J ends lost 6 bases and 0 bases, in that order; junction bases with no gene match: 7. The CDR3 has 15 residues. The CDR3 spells CASRTGQLLNTEAFF. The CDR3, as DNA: TGTGCCAGCAGGACGGGACAGCTATTGAACACTGAAGCTTTCTTT.

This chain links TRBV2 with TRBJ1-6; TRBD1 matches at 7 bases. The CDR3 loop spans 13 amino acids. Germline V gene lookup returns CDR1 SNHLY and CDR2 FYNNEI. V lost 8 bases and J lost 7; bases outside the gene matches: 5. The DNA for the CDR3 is TGTGCCAGCCTCCGGGACAGAAATTCACCCCTCCACTTT. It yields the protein CASLRDRNSPLHF.

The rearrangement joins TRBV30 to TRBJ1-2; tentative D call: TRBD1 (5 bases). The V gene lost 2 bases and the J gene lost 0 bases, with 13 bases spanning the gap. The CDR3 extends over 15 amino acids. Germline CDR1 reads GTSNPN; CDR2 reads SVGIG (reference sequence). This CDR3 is CAWSLWAGTNYGYTF. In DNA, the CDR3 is TGTGCCTGGAGTCTTTGGGCAGGGACTAACTATGGCTACACCTTC.

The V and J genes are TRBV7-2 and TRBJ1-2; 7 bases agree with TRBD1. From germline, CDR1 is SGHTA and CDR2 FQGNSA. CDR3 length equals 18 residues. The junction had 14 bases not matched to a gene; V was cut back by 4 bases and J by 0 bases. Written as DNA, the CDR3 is TGTGCCAGCAGCTCGGCAAGGACAGGTCCCAATACTAACTATGGCTACACCTTC. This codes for CASSSARTGPNTNYGYTF.

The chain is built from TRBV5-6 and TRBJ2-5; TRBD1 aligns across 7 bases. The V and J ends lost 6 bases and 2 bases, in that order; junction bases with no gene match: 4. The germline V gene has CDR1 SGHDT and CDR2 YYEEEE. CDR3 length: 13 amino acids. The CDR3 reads CASTKTGQETQYF. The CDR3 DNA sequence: TGTGCCAGCACCAAGACAGGGCAAGAGACCCAGTACTTC.

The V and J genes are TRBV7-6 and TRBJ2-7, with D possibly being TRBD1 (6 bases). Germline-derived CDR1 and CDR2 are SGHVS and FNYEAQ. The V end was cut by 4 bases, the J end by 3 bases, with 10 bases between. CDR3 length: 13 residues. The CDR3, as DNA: TGTGCCAGCAGCTCCTCCAGGGGCTACGAGCAGTACTTC. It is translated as CASSSSRGYEQYF. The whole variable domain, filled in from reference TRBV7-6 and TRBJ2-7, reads GAGVSQSPRYKVTKRGQDVALRCDPISGHVSLYWYRQALGQGPEFLTYFNYEAQQDKSGLPNDRFSAERPEGSISTLTIQRTEQRDSAMYRCASSSSRGYEQYFGPGTRLTVT.

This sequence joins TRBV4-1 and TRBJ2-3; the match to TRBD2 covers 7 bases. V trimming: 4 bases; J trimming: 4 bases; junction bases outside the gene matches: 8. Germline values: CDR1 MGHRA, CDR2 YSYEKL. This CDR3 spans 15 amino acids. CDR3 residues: CASSLRGSSPDTQYF. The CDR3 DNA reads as TGCGCCAGCAGCCTCCGCGGGAGCTCCCCAGATACGCAGTATTTT.

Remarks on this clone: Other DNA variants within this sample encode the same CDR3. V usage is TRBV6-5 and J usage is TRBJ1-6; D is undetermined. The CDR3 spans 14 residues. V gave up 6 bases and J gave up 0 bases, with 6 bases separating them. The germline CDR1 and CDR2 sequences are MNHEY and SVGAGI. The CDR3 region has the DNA TGTGCCAGCAGAAGGAGCTCCTATAATTCACCCCTCCACTTT. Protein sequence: CASRRSSYNSPLHF.

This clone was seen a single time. CDR3 sequence: CASSGSGTASSYNSPLHF. CDR3 coding DNA: TGTGCCAGCAGTGGCAGTGGGACTGCGAGCTCCTATAATTCACCCCTCCACTTT. The V call is TRBV2, the J call TRBJ1-6, with D perhaps TRBD1 (5 bases). CDR1 SNHLY and CDR2 FYNNEI come from the germline V gene. V lost 4 bases and J lost 0, with 16 bases in between. This CDR3 has 18 residues.

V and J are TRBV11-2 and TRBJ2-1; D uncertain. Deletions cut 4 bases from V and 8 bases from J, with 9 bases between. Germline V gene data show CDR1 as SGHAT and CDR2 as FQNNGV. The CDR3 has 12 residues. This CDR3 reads CASSYLGDEQFF. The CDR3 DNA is TGTGCCAGCAGCTACCTCGGTGATGAGCAGTTCTTC.

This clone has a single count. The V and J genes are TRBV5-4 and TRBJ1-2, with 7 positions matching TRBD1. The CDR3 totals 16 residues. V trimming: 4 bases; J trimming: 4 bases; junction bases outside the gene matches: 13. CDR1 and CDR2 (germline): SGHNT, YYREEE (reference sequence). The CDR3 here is CASSDAGNRGGYGYTF. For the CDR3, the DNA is TGTGCCAGCAGCGATGCGGGGAACAGGGGAGGCTATGGCTACACCTTC.

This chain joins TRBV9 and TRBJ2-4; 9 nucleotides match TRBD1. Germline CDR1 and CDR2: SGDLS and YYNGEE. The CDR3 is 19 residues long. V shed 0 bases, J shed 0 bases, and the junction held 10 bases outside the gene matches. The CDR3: CASSVGDEGQGVAKNIQYF. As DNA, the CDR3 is TGTGCCAGCAGCGTAGGAGATGAGGGACAGGGCGTAGCCAAAAACATTCAGTACTTC.

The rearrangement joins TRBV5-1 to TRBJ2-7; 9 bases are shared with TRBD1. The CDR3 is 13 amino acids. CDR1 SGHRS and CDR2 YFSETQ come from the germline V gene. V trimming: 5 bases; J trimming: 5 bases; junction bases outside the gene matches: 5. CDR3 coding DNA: TGCGCCAGCAGAAAAACAGGGGGCGACGAGCAGTACTTC. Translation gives CASRKTGGDEQYF.

CDR3 bases: TGCAGTGCTAGTCCCGGGGGGACAGGTTATCAGCCCCAGCATTTT. Translating gives CSASPGGTGYQPQHF. V and J are TRBV20-1 and TRBJ1-5, with 8 bases fitting TRBD1. CDR1 is DFQATT and CDR2 is SNEGSKA in the germline V gene (reference sequence). V gave up 3 bases and J gave up 5 bases; unmatched junction bases: 9. The CDR3 loop spans 15 amino acids.

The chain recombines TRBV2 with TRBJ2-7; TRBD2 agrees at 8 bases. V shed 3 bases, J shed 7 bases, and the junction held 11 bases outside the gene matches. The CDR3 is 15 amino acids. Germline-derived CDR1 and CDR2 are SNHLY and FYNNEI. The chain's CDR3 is CASSEYSGRPREQYF. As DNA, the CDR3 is TGTGCCAGCAGTGAGTACAGCGGGAGACCTCGGGAGCAGTACTTC.

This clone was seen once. The CDR3 spells CASSPGTAFVTLSNQPQHF. For the CDR3, the DNA is TGTGCCAGTAGTCCCGGGACAGCTTTCGTGACCCTTAGCAATCAGCCCCAGCATTTT. The chain uses TRBV19 and TRBJ1-5; 7 nucleotides align to TRBD1. CDR3 length equals 19 residues. Trimming removed 5 bases from V and 0 bases from J; junction bases left unmatched: 16. Per germline, CDR1 LNHDA and CDR2 SQIVND (reference sequence).

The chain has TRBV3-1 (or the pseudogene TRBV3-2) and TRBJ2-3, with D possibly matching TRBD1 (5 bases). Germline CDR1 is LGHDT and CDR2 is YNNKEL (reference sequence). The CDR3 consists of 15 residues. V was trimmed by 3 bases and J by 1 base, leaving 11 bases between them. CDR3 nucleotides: TGTGCCAGCAGCCACGGACATTTCTGCACAGATACGCAGTATTTT. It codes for CASSHGHFCTDTQYF.

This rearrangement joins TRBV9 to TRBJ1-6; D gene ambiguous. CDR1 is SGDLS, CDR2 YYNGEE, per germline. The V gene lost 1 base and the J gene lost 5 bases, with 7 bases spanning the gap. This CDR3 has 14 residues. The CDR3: CASSVNGNNSPLHF. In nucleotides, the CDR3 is TGTGCCAGCAGCGTAAACGGGAATAATTCACCCCTCCACTTT.

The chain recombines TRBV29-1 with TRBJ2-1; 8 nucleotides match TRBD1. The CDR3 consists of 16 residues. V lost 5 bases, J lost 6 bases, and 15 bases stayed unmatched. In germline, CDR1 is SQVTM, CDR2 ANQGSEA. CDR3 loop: CSVTLDRGSTRNEQFF. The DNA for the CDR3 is TGCAGCGTTACCTTAGACAGGGGCAGCACCCGCAATGAGCAGTTCTTC.

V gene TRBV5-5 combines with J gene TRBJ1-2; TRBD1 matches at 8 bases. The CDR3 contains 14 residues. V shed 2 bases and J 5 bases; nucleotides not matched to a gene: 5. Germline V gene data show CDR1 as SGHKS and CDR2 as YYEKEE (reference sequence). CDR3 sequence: CASSLWGQVYGYTF. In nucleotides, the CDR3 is TGTGCCAGCAGCTTATGGGGACAGGTTTATGGCTACACCTTC.

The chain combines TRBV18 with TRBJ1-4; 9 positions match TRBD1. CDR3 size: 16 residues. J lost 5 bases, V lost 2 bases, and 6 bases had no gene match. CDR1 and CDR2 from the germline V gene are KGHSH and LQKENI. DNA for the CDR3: TGTGCCAGCTCACCAAAACAGGGGGCAGGAAATGAAAAACTGTTTTTT. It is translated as CASSPKQGAGNEKLFF.